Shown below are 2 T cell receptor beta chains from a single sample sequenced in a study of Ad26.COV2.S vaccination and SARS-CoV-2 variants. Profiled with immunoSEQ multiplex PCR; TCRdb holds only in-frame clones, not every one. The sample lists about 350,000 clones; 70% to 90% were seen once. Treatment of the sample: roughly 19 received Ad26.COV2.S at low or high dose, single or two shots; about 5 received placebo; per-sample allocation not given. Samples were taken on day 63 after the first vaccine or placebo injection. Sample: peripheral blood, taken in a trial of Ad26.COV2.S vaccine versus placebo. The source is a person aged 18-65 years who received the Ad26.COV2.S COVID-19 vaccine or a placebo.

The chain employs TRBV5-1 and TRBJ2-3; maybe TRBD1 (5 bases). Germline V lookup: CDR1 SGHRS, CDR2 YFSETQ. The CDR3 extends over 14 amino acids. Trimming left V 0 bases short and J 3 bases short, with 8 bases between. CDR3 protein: CASSLVQETDTQYF. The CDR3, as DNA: TGCGCCAGCAGCTTGGTACAGGAAACAGATACGCAGTATTTT.

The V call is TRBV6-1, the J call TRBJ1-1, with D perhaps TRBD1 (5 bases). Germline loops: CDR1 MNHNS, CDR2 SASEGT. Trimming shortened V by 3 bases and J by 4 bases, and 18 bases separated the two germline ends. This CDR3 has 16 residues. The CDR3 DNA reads TGTGCCAGCAGTGATCGGGGACCGGATGGACCCACTGAAGCTTTCTTT. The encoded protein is CASSDRGPDGPTEAFF.